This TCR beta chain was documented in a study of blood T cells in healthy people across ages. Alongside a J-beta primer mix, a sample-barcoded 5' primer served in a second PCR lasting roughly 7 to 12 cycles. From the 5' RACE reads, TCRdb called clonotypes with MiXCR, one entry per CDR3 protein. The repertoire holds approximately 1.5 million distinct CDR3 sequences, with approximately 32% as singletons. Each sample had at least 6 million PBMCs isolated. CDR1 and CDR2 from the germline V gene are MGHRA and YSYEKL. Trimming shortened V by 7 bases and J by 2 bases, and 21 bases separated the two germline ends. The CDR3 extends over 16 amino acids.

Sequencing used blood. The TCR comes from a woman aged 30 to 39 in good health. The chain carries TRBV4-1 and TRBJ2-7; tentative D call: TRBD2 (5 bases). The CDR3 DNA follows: TGCGCCAGCAACCACGCGTACCAACTAGAAACCTACGAGCAGTACTTC. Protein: CASNHAYQLETYEQYF.